A single T cell receptor (beta chain) is shown here with its context. Its matching antigen is unknown. The CDR3 contains 13 residues. This record comes from a study of monozygotic twins with inflammatory bowel disease. After re-calling the 5' RACE reads, TCRdb lists one entry per CDR3 protein, DNA absent. This sample's table reports some 190,000 distinct CDR3 sequences. Whole-study results and caveats: IBD patients displayed reduced TCRbeta diversity (inverse Simpson) when set against healthy co-twins.

This chain links TRBV12-3 or TRBV12-4 with TRBJ1-5. The sequencing input was blood. The receptor was isolated from a human donor with ulcerative colitis or Crohn's disease, or a healthy co-twin of an affected twin (not recorded which). CDR3 residues: CASSMGARQPQHF.